These 10 T cell receptor beta chains came from one sample sequenced in a study of PD-1 blockade in classical Hodgkin lymphoma. The sample's time point: newly diagnosed, previously untreated cHL patient sample. Sequencing used immunoSEQ multiplex PCR; TCRdb keeps in-frame clones, though not all of them. This repertoire shows about 47,000 clones, approximately 91% found once; its top ten account for about 5.3%. Sequencing was carried out using peripheral blood mononuclear cells (PBMCs). Receptor source: a human donor with classical Hodgkin lymphoma.

This chain connects TRBV5-1 to TRBJ2-2; no clear D gene. Germline V gene lookup returns CDR1 SGHRS and CDR2 YFSETQ. The V gene lost 0 bases and the J gene lost 1 base, with 7 bases spanning the gap. The CDR3 runs to 15 residues. The CDR3 bases are TGCGCCAGCAGCTTGGGAGCCGGGAACACCGGGGAGCTGTTTTTT. This encodes CASSLGAGNTGELFF. Variable domain in full (rest from reference TRBV5-1 and TRBJ2-2): KAGVTQTPRYLIKTRGQQVTLSCSPISGHRSVSWYQQTPGQGLQFLFEYFSETQRNKGNFPGRFSGRQFSNSRSEMNVSTLELGDSALYLCASSLGAGNTGELFFGEGSRLTVL.

The chain joins TRBV2 to TRBJ1-1, with D hard to call. This CDR3 is built from 14 residues. Trimming left V 7 bases short and J 0 bases short, with 12 bases between. The germline V gene encodes CDR1 SNHLY and CDR2 FYNNEI. CDR3 region: CASTRQALNTEAFF. The CDR3 bases are TGTGCCAGCACCCGGCAGGCCTTGAACACTGAAGCTTTCTTT.

The V gene is TRBV9, the J gene TRBJ2-1, with 11 bases identical to TRBD1. The J segment lost 2 bases and the V segment lost 2 bases, leaving 3 bases of the junction unmatched. Germline lookup yields CDR1 SGDLS and CDR2 YYNGEE. This CDR3 has 16 residues. The CDR3 sequence is CASSVGQGAAYNEQFF. CDR3 DNA: TGTGCCAGCAGCGTCGGACAGGGGGCGGCCTACAATGAGCAGTTCTTC.

This chain links TRBV18 with TRBJ1-1, with D unclear. This CDR3 comprises 14 residues. Germline V gene data show CDR1 as KGHSH and CDR2 as LQKENI. V was pared by 6 bases and J by 0 bases, with 11 bases between. CDR3 bases: TGTGCCAGCTCGTCGCGAGCGTTGAACACTGAAGCTTTCTTT. It is translated as CASSSRALNTEAFF.

The V and J genes are TRBV7-2 and TRBJ1-5; D remains ambiguous. With 2 bases removed from V and 7 bases from J, the gap between germline ends came to 6 bases. The CDR3 has 12 amino acids. Germline V gene sequence: CDR1 SGHTA, CDR2 FQGNSA. This CDR3 is CASSLLSQPQHF. CDR3 coding DNA: TGTGCCAGCAGCTTACTCTCCCAGCCCCAGCATTTT.

The chain combines TRBV2 with TRBJ1-1; D might be TRBD1 (5 bases). Germline V lookup: CDR1 SNHLY, CDR2 FYNNEI. This CDR3 comprises 13 residues. Trimming left V 1 base short and J 6 bases short, with 9 bases between. The CDR3 spells CASSEDRLSEAFF. In DNA, the CDR3 is TGTGCCAGCAGTGAAGACAGGCTGTCTGAAGCTTTCTTT.

The chain joins TRBV9 to TRBJ1-2, with D uncertain. Trimming stripped 0 bases from V and 8 bases from J, with 11 bases between. The CDR3 runs 13 residues. CDR1 and CDR2 from the germline V gene are SGDLS and YYNGEE. The chain's CDR3 is CASSVDRNDGYTF. Here the CDR3 DNA reads TGTGCCAGCAGCGTAGATAGAAACGACGGCTACACCTTC.

This clone showed up just once. The V gene is TRBV10-3, the J gene TRBJ2-7, with 7 bases that match TRBD2. V trimming: 6 bases; J trimming: 4 bases; junction bases outside the gene matches: 6. The CDR3 length is 13 residues. CDR1 ENHRY and CDR2 SYGVKD come from the germline V gene. The CDR3 sequence is CAIREGAGYEQYF. As DNA, the CDR3 is TGTGCCATCAGGGAGGGAGCGGGATACGAGCAGTACTTC.

The chain links TRBV6-6 to TRBJ1-6; D uncertain. Germline V CDR1 and CDR2: MNHNY, SVGAGI (reference sequence). The ends were cut back, 2 bases at V and 10 bases at J, with 9 bases in the middle. The CDR3 runs 13 residues. The CDR3: CASSYVLKSPLHF. The CDR3 nucleotides are TGTGCCAGCAGTTACGTTCTGAAATCACCCCTCCACTTT.

The genes are TRBV5-1 and TRBJ2-1; D not resolved. The CDR3 totals 16 residues. V was trimmed by 5 bases and J by 2 bases, leaving 17 bases between them. The germline V gene encodes CDR1 SGHRS and CDR2 YFSETQ. The CDR3 here is CASSFAPRAAYNEQFF. CDR3 in DNA: TGCGCCAGCAGTTTTGCCCCGCGAGCAGCCTACAATGAGCAGTTCTTC.